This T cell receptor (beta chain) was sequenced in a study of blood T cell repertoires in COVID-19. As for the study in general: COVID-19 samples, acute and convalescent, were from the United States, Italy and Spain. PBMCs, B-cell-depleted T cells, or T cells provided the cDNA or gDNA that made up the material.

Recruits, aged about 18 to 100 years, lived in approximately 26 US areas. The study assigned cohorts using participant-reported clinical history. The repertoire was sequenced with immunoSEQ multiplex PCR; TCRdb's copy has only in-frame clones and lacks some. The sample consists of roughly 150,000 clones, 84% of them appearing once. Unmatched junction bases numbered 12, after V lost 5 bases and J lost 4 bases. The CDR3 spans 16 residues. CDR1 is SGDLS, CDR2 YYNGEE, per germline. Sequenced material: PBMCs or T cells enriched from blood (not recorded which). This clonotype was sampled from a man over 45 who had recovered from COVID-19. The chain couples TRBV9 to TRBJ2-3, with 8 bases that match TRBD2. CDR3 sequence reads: CASSAPAGVVSDTQYF. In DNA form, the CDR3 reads TGTGCCAGCAGTGCCCCAGCGGGGGTTGTGTCAGATACGCAGTATTTT.